The rows below give T cell receptor beta chains drawn from one sample of a study of blood T cell repertoires in COVID-19. Repertoires were generated with immunoSEQ multiplex PCR, while TCRdb's copy carries only in-frame clones and drops some. The sample shows under 35,000 clones, around 73% of them seen only once. Sequencing used peripheral blood. All receptors derive from an elderly man with acute or convalescent COVID-19. Each CDR3 is given with its conserved first and last residue. A D gene is named only where the DNA matches it firmly. Clone size is shown for a subset of rows, as once, few, many or a class of expanded clone.

.	TRBV4-1	TRBJ1-2	.	CASSQEAARGYGYTF	TGCGCCAGCAGCCAAGAAGCAGCACGGGGCTATGGCTACACCTTC
.	TRBV9	TRBJ2-3	TRBD2	CASSALGLAGGQRSDTQYF	TGTGCCAGCAGCGCATTAGGACTAGCGGGGGGCCAGAGGTCAGATACGCAGTATTTT
few	TRBV11-3	TRBJ2-7	.	CASSYSQGYEQYF	TGTGCCAGCAGCTACTCTCAGGGGTACGAGCAGTACTTC
.	TRBV9	TRBJ2-3	.	CASSPGTFTDTQYF	TGTGCCAGCAGCCCAGGGACTTTCACAGATACGCAGTATTTT
.	TRBV11-2	TRBJ2-5	TRBD1	CASSRDRRETQYF	TGTGCCAGCAGCAGGGACAGGCGAGAGACCCAGTACTTC
.	TRBV21-1	TRBJ2-5	.	CASSNLDRDFEGRETQYF	TGTGCCAGCAGCAACTTGGACAGGGACTTCGAGGGCCGGGAGACCCAGTACTTC
once	TRBV5-5	TRBJ2-3	TRBD1	CASSILGQGKTDTQYF	TGTGCCAGCAGCATATTGGGACAGGGGAAGACAGATACGCAGTATTTT
.	TRBV7-2	TRBJ1-5	.	CASSLGHGNQPQHF	TGTGCCAGCAGCTTGGGACACGGAAATCAGCCCCAGCATTTT
.	TRBV6-5	TRBJ2-3	TRBD2	CASRTSAYTDTQYF	TGTGCCAGCAGGACTAGCGCCTACACAGATACGCAGTATTTT
.	TRBV18	TRBJ1-4	.	CASSLTTNEKLFF	TGTGCCAGCTCCCTAACAACTAATGAAAAACTGTTTTTT
.	TRBV9	TRBJ1-1	TRBD1	CASSPRGQGGTEAFF	TGTGCCAGCAGCCCCCGGGGACAGGGGGGCACTGAAGCTTTCTTT
.	TRBV7-2	TRBJ1-5	.	CASSATTDQPQHF	TGTGCCAGCAGCGCCACCACGGATCAGCCCCAGCATTTT
few	TRBV19	TRBJ2-2	TRBD1	CASSATQGARGELFF	TGTGCCAGTAGTGCGACCCAGGGGGCGAGGGGGGAGCTGTTTTTT
.	TRBV6-5	TRBJ1-6	.	CASSYRGNSPLHF	TGTGCCAGCAGTTACCGGGGAAATTCACCCCTCCACTTT
.	TRBV24-1	TRBJ2-7	.	CAKTDRDGGGSLDYEQYF	TGTGCCAAAACAGACAGGGATGGCGGGGGGTCCCTAGATTACGAGCAGTACTTC
.	TRBV7-2	TRBJ1-6	TRBD1	CASRYRGLDSPLHF	TGTGCCAGCAGGTACAGGGGGCTAGATTCACCCCTCCACTTT
.	TRBV3-1/TRBV3-2	TRBJ1-5	TRBD1	CASSHLDRVGQPQHF	TGTGCCAGCAGCCACCTTGACAGGGTGGGTCAGCCCCAGCATTTT
.	TRBV24-1	TRBJ2-3	TRBD1	CATSDPSDRATDTQYF	TGTGCCACCAGTGACCCTTCAGACAGGGCCACAGATACGCAGTATTTT
.	TRBV7-8	TRBJ1-2	TRBD1	CASSFDRDYGYTF	TGTGCCAGCAGCTTCGACAGGGATTATGGCTACACCTTC
once	TRBV7-3	TRBJ2-2	.	CASSPTLYRELFF	TGTGCCAGCAGCCCGACCTTGTATCGGGAGCTATTTTTT
.	TRBV7-6	TRBJ2-1	.	CASSQGRSSYNEQFF	TGTGCCAGCAGCCAGGGGCGGAGCTCCTACAATGAGCAGTTCTTC
.	TRBV11-2	TRBJ2-5	.	CASSRSGKETQYF	TGTGCCAGCAGCCGTAGCGGTAAAGAGACCCAGTACTTC
.	TRBV4-3	TRBJ2-1	TRBD2	CASSQDLASGGVYNEQFF	TGCGCCAGCAGCCAAGATCTAGCTAGCGGGGGGGTTTACAATGAGCAGTTCTTC
.	TRBV19	TRBJ2-3	TRBD1	CASSIGGTGGTDTQYF	TGTGCCAGTAGTATCGGGGGGACAGGGGGCACAGATACGCAGTATTTT
.	TRBV18	TRBJ2-7	.	CASSQRSSQEGEQYF	TGTGCCAGCTCCCAGCGGTCAAGCCAGGAGGGCGAGCAGTACTTC
.	TRBV6-5	TRBJ2-7	.	CASSYRGYEQYF	TGTGCCAGCAGTTATAGGGGTTACGAGCAGTACTTC
.	TRBV5-5	TRBJ2-7	TRBD1	CASSLGTGLSYEQYF	TGTGCCAGCAGCCTCGGGACAGGCCTCTCCTACGAGCAGTACTTC
.	TRBV2	TRBJ1-4	.	CASSEDIPGRATNEKLFF	TGTGCCAGCAGTGAAGACATCCCCGGGAGGGCAACTAATGAAAAACTGTTTTTT
.	TRBV7-2	TRBJ1-5	.	CASSLAGGYSNQPQHF	TGTGCCAGCAGCTTAGCGGGGGGGTATAGCAATCAGCCCCAGCATTTT
.	TRBV6-5	TRBJ1-2	.	CASSLNRENYGYTF	TGTGCCAGCAGCTTAAACAGGGAAAACTATGGCTACACCTTC
medium-sized	TRBV6-6	TRBJ1-2	TRBD1	CASTEPAGGFRVGYTF	TGTGCCAGCACCGAACCTGCAGGGGGCTTCCGTGTTGGCTACACCTTC
.	TRBV19	TRBJ1-2	.	CASSILTGRSRLYGYTF	TGTGCCAGTAGTATTCTGACAGGAAGGTCGAGGTTATATGGCTACACCTTC
.	TRBV6-5	TRBJ1-5	TRBD1	CATRRTGPNQPQHF	TGTGCCACCAGAAGGACAGGGCCTAATCAGCCCCAGCATTTT
.	TRBV11-2	TRBJ1-1	.	CASSLQGQSTEAFF	TGTGCCAGCAGCTTACAAGGACAGAGCACTGAAGCTTTCTTT
.	TRBV5-1	TRBJ1-6	TRBD1	CASSYRDRVNNSPLHF	TGCGCCAGCAGCTACCGGGACAGGGTTAATAATTCACCCCTCCACTTT
few	TRBV7-8	TRBJ2-7	TRBD1	CASSFGQGYEQYF	TGTGCCAGCAGCTTCGGACAGGGTTACGAGCAGTACTTC